This T cell receptor beta chain was sequenced for a study of circulating and synovial CD4+ cells in juvenile arthritis. Study findings and constraints: Circulating pathogenic-like and bulk T cells looked alike by Vbeta family usage.

Germline CDR1 reads SNHLY; CDR2 reads FYNNEI. This CDR3 region has 13 residues. Trimming shortened V by 11 bases and J by 0 bases, and 14 bases separated the two germline ends. Sequencing was performed with immunoSEQ multiplex PCR; in TCRdb, only in-frame clones are kept and a portion is missing. Here the sample spans around 35,000 clones, nearly 97% being singletons. Regarding this clone: Its target is unknown.

The TCR was taken from a human donor with juvenile idiopathic arthritis. This chain joins TRBV2 and TRBJ2-7; tentative D call: TRBD1 (5 bases). Material for sequencing was CD4+ T cells from blood. DNA of the CDR3: TGTGCCGGACGACAGATTAGCTCCTACGAGCAGTACTTC. The encoded protein is CAGRQISSYEQYF.